This TCR beta chain emerged from a study of T cell repertoires in cytomegalovirus infection. Across the study: It can be stated that public TCR beta signatures indicated CMV infection as well as a matching HLA type.

Regarding the study as a whole: HLA-C-restricted CMV clonotypes gave the most frequent clonotype in two of eight donors.

Notes on this clonotype: The antigen is unknown.

TCRdb reprocessed the reads with MiXCR, giving one entry per CDR3 protein. The profile shows 600,000 to 700,000 distinct CDR3 sequences, roughly a third of them singletons. This clonotype was obtained from a human donor in good health (CMV status not recorded). Some clones in this sample may be carry-over from other donors' samples. Material: cultured PBMCs, obtained from culture after CMV antigen stimulation.

CDR3 protein: CAIGDRTDETQYF. CDR3 DNA sequence: TGTGCCATCGGGGACAGGACTGACGAGACCCAGTACTTC. The chain combines TRBV10-3 with TRBJ2-5, with 8 bases matching TRBD1. This CDR3 contains 13 residues. V trimming: 8 bases; J trimming: 5 bases; junction bases outside the gene matches: 7. Germline-derived CDR1 and CDR2 are ENHRY and SYGVKD.